A single TCR beta chain is shown here with its context. Its antigen is not identified. CDR1 is GTSNPN, CDR2 SVGIG, per germline (reference sequence). Trimming removed 2 bases at V and 3 bases at J, with 13 bases between. CDR3 size: 15 residues. The data were obtained in a study of vaccination effects on CD4 cells after COVID-19. ViraFEST expansion of antigen-specific CD4+ T cells with viral peptide pools preceded sequencing. Isolation of CD4+ T cells took place after around 10 days of culture. None of the vaccinated had previously contracted SARS-CoV-2, and their nucleocapsid antibodies tested negative. The authors exchanged half the medium for IL-2 medium on days 3 and 7. Here immunoSEQ multiplex PCR was the method, and the copy in TCRdb shows in-frame clones only, minus some. The table has around 63,000 clones, 60% to 80% seen once.

The sequence came from a human donor who received a COVID-19 vaccine. The chain has TRBV30 and TRBJ2-2; D not certain. The sample was CD4+ T cells from PBMCs cultured with HCoV-OC43 spike peptides, taken before COVID-19 vaccination. Subset noted: HCoV-OC43 spike overlapping peptide pool stimulation. The CDR3 reads CAWSRQVLHTGELFF. CDR3 bases: TGTGCCTGGAGTCGTCAGGTGTTGCACACCGGGGAGCTGTTTTTT.